This T cell receptor beta chain is drawn from a study of cytomegalovirus exposure and HLA in healthy donors. Per germline, CDR1 GTSNPN and CDR2 SVGIG (reference sequence). Trimming shortened V by 2 bases and J by 0 bases, and 13 bases separated the two germline ends. The CDR3 is 15 amino acids. TCRdb's table, derived via immunoSEQ multiplex PCR, lists solely in-frame clones and lacks some. Of about 150,000 clones in the sample, 85% to 95% were seen once. The chain recombines TRBV30 with TRBJ1-2; D ambiguous. The sequence derives from a man aged 18-30 years in good health and CMV-seropositive. Sequences were obtained from PBMCs. In DNA form, the CDR3 reads TGTGCCTGGAGTTCCCCCACACTAGCTAACTATGGCTACACCTTC. It encodes CAWSSPTLANYGYTF.